The 3 T cell receptor beta chains presented below share a single source sample, sequenced in a study of OX40 agonist ivuxolimab in advanced cancers. TCRdb keeps only in-frame clones here, not all; method: immunoSEQ multiplex PCR. The sample records tens of thousands of clones, less than 90% being singletons. The source was CD4+ or CD8+ T cells sorted from blood, collected in a trial of the OX40 agonist ivuxolimab. These TCRs come from an adult with an advanced solid tumor such as melanoma, head and neck, liver or kidney cancer.

This clone was recorded once. The chain employs TRBV14 and TRBJ1-5; 11 bases fit TRBD1. Trimming cost V 9 bases and J 4 bases; bases outside gene matches: 5. CDR3 size: 14 residues. Germline V CDR1 and CDR2: SGHDN, FVKESK. The CDR3 reads CARRRDRGNQPQHF. In DNA, the CDR3 is TGTGCCAGGCGCCGGGACAGGGGGAATCAGCCCCAGCATTTT.

The rearrangement links TRBV5-6 to TRBJ2-7; tentatively, D is TRBD1 or TRBD2 (5 bases each). The germline CDR1 and CDR2 sequences are SGHDT and YYEEEE. The V and J ends lost 4 bases and 4 bases respectively, with 18 bases between them. This CDR3 spans 15 amino acids. The CDR3 nucleotides are TGTGCCAGCAGCCTGGTGAGGGACCTTATATACGAGCAGTACTTC. Amino acid sequence: CASSLVRDLIYEQYF.

Comment on this clone: One junction end does not reproduce the germline sequence, and a read error may be involved. V is TRBV30 and J is TRBJ2-1, with 9 nucleotides matching TRBD1. CDR1 and CDR2 from the germline V gene are GTSNPN and SVGIG (reference sequence). The length of the CDR3 is 14 residues. CDR3 nucleotides: TGTGCCCGGAGTGTACAGGGGGCAAAATATGAGCAGTTCTTC. It yields the protein CARSVQGAKYEQFF.